This T cell receptor beta chain was found in a study of T cell changes during pregnancy in multiple sclerosis (dated by TCRdb to the late 2010s). In the study overall: The study examined how the T cell repertoire changed over the course of pregnancy in women with multiple sclerosis.

Library generation was performed with the immunoSEQ multiplex PCR assay. The table was pulled from immuneACCESS by TCRdb, which kept in-frame rearrangements only. Such tables lose some clones; where checked, under half of the loss comes from unresolved V genes, and the rest has no known cause. This sample has tens of thousands of clones in its table, and just over 90% of those were observed once. Jointly, the top ten make up roughly 3.9% of the sample. Points on this clone: Its recognized antigen is unknown. One base away there is no much larger clone; base qualities are not given.

The CDR3 numbers 15 residues from cysteine through phenylalanine. Left in the record is the CDR3 DNA by itself, 45 bases read in frame from the first base. The germline V gene provides CDR1 MGHDK and CDR2 SYGVNS. Trimming costs V 3 bases and J 1 base, and their ends lie 7 bases apart. In this chain, TRBV25-1 is recombined with TRBJ2-6; a confident D gene designation cannot be given. Sample: CD8+ T cells from peripheral blood mononuclear cells, taken after pregnancy. The TCR sequence derives from a female donor with multiple sclerosis, enrolled in a pregnancy study. The nucleotides are TGTGCCAGCAGTGATGGAGCTTCTGGGGCCAACGTCCTGACTTTC. It specifies CASSDGASGANVLTF.